The following is a TCR beta chain sequence with its context. The antigen remains unidentified. The V end was cut by 7 bases, the J end by 5 bases, with 11 bases between. CDR3 size: 12 residues. Germline V gene lookup returns CDR1 MNHNY and CDR2 SVGAGI (reference sequence). Primers included in the PCR were 60 Vbeta and 13 Jbeta primers. Libraries were prepared by immunoSEQ multiplex PCR; TCRdb keeps only in-frame clonotypes and omits some of them. The sample records approximately 150,000 clones, around 83% being singletons. The sample is drawn from a study of cytomegalovirus exposure and HLA in healthy donors. General study points: Analysis performed later showed TCR beta chains linked to HLA being more clonally expanded than equally common others. Most TCR sequences were seen very rarely across donors, but some public TCRs occurred in many. In an earlier analysis, in some 500 donors, most V segments appeared productive either ~90% or ~30% of the time. Reportedly, diagnosis of cytomegalovirus status by the classifier showed high specificity and sensitivity.

The chain links TRBV6-6 to TRBJ2-5, with D hard to call. The receptor was isolated from a man aged 30 to 45 in good health and CMV-seropositive. The sequenced sample was PBMCs. This chain's CDR3 is CASKLGLETQYF. The CDR3 bases are TGTGCCAGCAAACTGGGCCTGGAGACCCAGTACTTC.